A selection of T cell receptor beta chains follows, all from one sample in a study of T cell repertoires in cytomegalovirus infection. TCRdb re-derived calls from the reads in MiXCR, one entry per CDR3 protein. There are about 900,000 distinct CDR3 sequences in the sample; approximately 31% occur only once, and 13% lies in the top ten. For these TCRs, the target antigens are not known. The source was cultured CD8+ T cells from PBMCs, collected from culture after CMV antigen stimulation. These receptors all stem from a human donor in good health (CMV status not recorded). Some clones in this sample may be carry-over from other donors' samples. CDR3s include the opening cysteine and the closing phenylalanine or tryptophan. The D gene is left open where the match is weak. Where a row states a size, it is once, few, many or the class of an expanded clone; other rows omit it.

TRBJ2-2 | NA | TRBV27 | few | TGTGCCAGCAGTTTTTGGGCGTCAGGGGACACCGGGGAGCTGTTTTTT | CASSFWASGDTGELFF
TRBJ1-6 | NA | TRBV15 | NA | TGTGCCACAGGGGGGCTGTATAATTCACCCCTCCACTTT | CATGGLYNSPLHF
TRBJ1-1 | NA | TRBV7-9 | NA | TGTGCCAGCACCTCGGGGTTAACTGAAGCTTTCTTT | CASTSGLTEAFF
TRBJ2-5 | NA | TRBV4-2 | NA | TGTGCCAACAGCCAAGATTATCCAGCGGAGACCCAGTACTTC | CANSQDYPAETQYF
TRBJ1-1 | TRBD1 | TRBV27 | many | TGTGCCAGCAGTACAGGGGCTGAAGCTTTCTTT | CASSTGAEAFF
TRBJ2-1 | NA | TRBV7-3 | NA | TGTGCCAGCAGCTTAGGGGGGGGGGGCCGCTACAATGAGCAGTTCTTC | CASSLGGGGRYNEQFF
TRBJ2-5 | NA | TRBV12-3/TRBV12-4 | NA | TGTGCCAGCCGGGACACCGCTGGAGAGACCCAGTACTTC | CASRDTAGETQYF
TRBJ2-7 | TRBD2 | TRBV4-2 | once | TGTGCCAGCAGCCCTAGCGGGGGGGACAACGAGCAGTACTTC | CASSPSGGDNEQYF
TRBJ2-5 | TRBD1 | TRBV6-6 | few | TGTGCCAGCAGTGTACCCCCAGGACAGGGTGGAGAGACCCAGTACTTC | CASSVPPGQGGETQYF
TRBJ2-4 | NA | TRBV6-2/TRBV6-3 | few | TGTGCCAGCAGTTACTCGAGTCAGGAAAGGGTCCCCAAAAACATTCAGTACTTC | CASSYSSQERVPKNIQYF
TRBJ2-1 | NA | TRBV7-9 | many | TGTGCCAGCAGCTTCAGGGACGGCCCATACAATGAGCAGTTCTTC | CASSFRDGPYNEQFF
TRBJ1-6 | NA | TRBV12-3/TRBV12-4 | few | TGTGCCAGCAGCCAACCCGGATCACCCCTCCACTTT | CASSQPGSPLHF
TRBJ1-1 | NA | TRBV11-1 | few | TGTGCCAGCAGCCCAGGGTCAGGACCACTGAACACTGAAGCTTTCTTT | CASSPGSGPLNTEAFF
TRBJ1-1 | NA | TRBV7-2 | few | TGTGCCAGCACCCTCCCCCGGCCGAACTTGAATGAAGCTTTCTTT | CASTLPRPNLNEAFF
TRBJ2-1 | NA | TRBV10-3 | NA | TGTGCCATCACCCAGCCCCGGGGGCCGAGCTCCTACAATGAGCAGTTCTTC | CAITQPRGPSSYNEQFF
TRBJ2-7 | NA | TRBV27 | many | TGTGCCAGCAGCTTAGGGGAGACCTACGAGCAGTACTTC | CASSLGETYEQYF
TRBJ2-7 | NA | TRBV7-9 | NA | TGTGCCAGCAGCTCGGACCGGACACCCCGGTCCTACGAGCAGTACTTC | CASSSDRTPRSYEQYF
TRBJ2-3 | NA | TRBV4-2 | NA | TGTGCCAGCAGCCAGGGGGGGCCCCCAGATACGCAGTATTTT | CASSQGGPPDTQYF
TRBJ1-6 | NA | TRBV25-1 | NA | TGTGCCAGCCAAAACTCCTGGGGGGCTGGGAGTCGGCCCCTCCACTTT | CASQNSWGAGSRPLHF
TRBJ1-5 | TRBD1 | TRBV7-6 | few | TGTGCCAGCAGCTCGGACAGGGTTCAGCCCCAGCATTTT | CASSSDRVQPQHF
TRBJ1-5 | NA | TRBV2 | NA | TGTGCCAGCAGTGGAAATCTGGGGGAGAATCAGCCCCAGCATTTT | CASSGNLGENQPQHF
TRBJ1-3 | NA | TRBV12-3/TRBV12-4 | few | TGTGCCAGCAGCGGCTCGACAAGGCCCACCACGAGGTCTGGAAACACCATATATTTT | CASSGSTRPTTRSGNTIYF
TRBJ2-7 | TRBD2 | TRBV12-3/TRBV12-4 | few | TGTGCCAGCAGCCCTCCTAGCGGGGGGACCTACGAGCAGTACTTC | CASSPPSGGTYEQYF
TRBJ2-3 | TRBD2 | TRBV20-1 | NA | TGCAGTGCCAATATGCCGGGACTAGCGGGCCACACAGATACGCAGTATTTT | CSANMPGLAGHTDTQYF
TRBJ1-6 | NA | TRBV15 | NA | TGTGCCACCACCGGACACTATAATTCACCCCTCCACTTT | CATTGHYNSPLHF
TRBJ1-1 | NA | TRBV18 | many | TGTGCCAGCTCACCACCGACGGGGGGCACTGAAGCTTTCTTT | CASSPPTGGTEAFF
TRBJ1-1 | NA | TRBV5-4 | NA | TGTGCCAGCAGCCCAAAAGACACTGAAGCTTTCTTT | CASSPKDTEAFF
TRBJ2-3 | TRBD1 | TRBV18 | NA | TGTGCCAGCTCACCACCCGAGGGACAGGGGGCTTTCGTCACAGATACGCAGTATTTT | CASSPPEGQGAFVTDTQYF
TRBJ2-3 | NA | TRBV13 | NA | TGTGCCAGCAGCCTTCGTGGGACTCGAGGCACAGATACGCAGTATTTT | CASSLRGTRGTDTQYF
TRBJ1-4 | TRBD1 | TRBV12-3/TRBV12-4 | NA | TGTGCCAGCAGACTGGGGACAGTGGAAAAACTGTTTTTT | CASRLGTVEKLFF
TRBJ1-4 | TRBD1 | TRBV6-1 | NA | TGTGCCAGCAGTGAACTCCTTGGGACAGGGCATCAACTGTTTTTT | CASSELLGTGHQLFF
TRBJ2-5 | TRBD1 | TRBV7-9 | NA | TGTGCCAGCAGCGAGGTGACAGGGGGCAAAGAGACCCAGTACTTC | CASSEVTGGKETQYF
TRBJ2-1 | TRBD2 | TRBV10-3 | few | TGTGCCATCAGTGAGTCGCCTAGCGGGGGGGATGAGCAGTTCTTC | CAISESPSGGDEQFF
TRBJ2-3 | TRBD2 | TRBV6-2/TRBV6-3 | NA | TGTGCCAGCAGTTACTCTAGCGGGGGGCGTGATACGCAGTATTTT | CASSYSSGGRDTQYF
TRBJ1-1 | NA | TRBV7-9 | many | TGTGCCAGCGGAGTTGATTGGGAAGCTTTCTTT | CASGVDWEAFF
TRBJ2-3 | NA | TRBV20-1 | NA | TGCAGTGCTAACCCTAGAGGGGGGGGGGATACGCAGTATTTT | CSANPRGGGDTQYF
TRBJ2-1 | NA | TRBV5-5 | NA | TGTGCCAGCAGCGCACAGGGTCATGAGCAGTTCTTC | CASSAQGHEQFF
TRBJ1-1 | NA | TRBV12-3/TRBV12-4 | many | TGTGCCAGCAGTCTAAGGCGGGGCTGGACTGAAGCTTTCTTT | CASSLRRGWTEAFF
TRBJ2-1 | NA | TRBV19 | few | TGTGCTAGTAGGACAGTATTGGGCAAGAATGAGCAGTTCTTC | CASRTVLGKNEQFF
TRBJ2-1 | NA | TRBV19 | few | TGTGCCAGTAGCACCCACTTCTACAATGAGCAGTTCTTC | CASSTHFYNEQFF
TRBJ1-1 | NA | TRBV5-6 | many | TGTGCCAGCAGCTCTCTTTGGCCTCGCAGGGCGAACACTGAAGCTTTCTTT | CASSSLWPRRANTEAFF
TRBJ2-2 | NA | TRBV5-4 | NA | TGTGTCAGCAGCTTGGAAGGCACCGGGGAGCTGTTTTTT | CVSSLEGTGELFF
TRBJ1-2 | NA | TRBV29-1 | few | TGCAGCGTTCCGGGGACGGGTGGCTACACCTTC | CSVPGTGGYTF
TRBJ2-1 | NA | TRBV7-6 | NA | TGTGCCAACAGCCAGGCGGGGCCCTACAATGAGCAGTTCTTC | CANSQAGPYNEQFF
TRBJ1-3 | NA | TRBV10-3 | NA | TGTGCCATCAGAACCCTTCAGCGGGGGGGAAACACCATATATTTT | CAIRTLQRGGNTIYF
TRBJ1-5 | NA | TRBV6-6 | many | TGTGCCAGCCGGAATGGCAATCAGCCCCAGCATTTT | CASRNGNQPQHF
TRBJ1-2 | NA | TRBV5-1 | NA | TGCGCCAGCAGTCCCCCCGGGCAGTCAAACTATGGCTACACCTTC | CASSPPGQSNYGYTF
TRBJ2-1 | TRBD1 | TRBV12-3/TRBV12-4 | NA | TGTGCCAGCAGCCCAGGGGGTTTCACCTACAATGAGCAGTTCTTC | CASSPGGFTYNEQFF
TRBJ1-2 | NA | TRBV27 | many | TGTGCCAGCAGTGTGGGGGCGGGGGCCTATGGCTACACCTTC | CASSVGAGAYGYTF
TRBJ2-1 | NA | TRBV6-5 | few | TGTGCCAGCAGTATAGCTGGACGGTTGAACAATGAGCAGTTCTTC | CASSIAGRLNNEQFF
TRBJ2-7 | NA | TRBV29-1 | NA | TGCAGCGTTAGAGGTGCAGGGAACCACGAGCAGTACTTC | CSVRGAGNHEQYF
TRBJ2-1 | TRBD2 | TRBV12-3/TRBV12-4 | NA | TGTGCCAGCAGTTTAGGGCGGGGGTTAACCTACAATGAGCAGTTCTTC | CASSLGRGLTYNEQFF
TRBJ1-4 | NA | TRBV7-9 | many | TGTGCCAGCAGCCGTACAGGTTATGCGTCTAATGAAAAACTGTTTTTT | CASSRTGYASNEKLFF
TRBJ2-1 | TRBD1 | TRBV20-1 | NA | TGCAGTGCTAGTACAGGGGACTACAATGAGCAGTTCTTC | CSASTGDYNEQFF
TRBJ1-5 | NA | TRBV6-1 | NA | TGTGCCAGCACCGGAGAGGGCAATCAGCCCCAGCATTTT | CASTGEGNQPQHF
TRBJ2-3 | TRBD2 | TRBV10-2 | NA | TGCGCCAGCAGTGAGTCGCGGGGGGGCCGTGATACGCAGTATTTT | CASSESRGGRDTQYF
TRBJ1-1 | TRBD1 | TRBV10-3 | NA | TGTGCCATCAATAGTATAGACAGGGAGGCCACTGAAGCTTTCTTT | CAINSIDREATEAFF
TRBJ1-5 | TRBD1 | TRBV7-4 | NA | TGTGCCAGCAGCTTTGGAGGACAGGGGCAGCCCCAGCATTTT | CASSFGGQGQPQHF
TRBJ1-4 | NA | TRBV6-2/TRBV6-3 | NA | TGTGCCAGCAGTCAAGTCGTACGTGGTGAAAAACTGTTTTTT | CASSQVVRGEKLFF